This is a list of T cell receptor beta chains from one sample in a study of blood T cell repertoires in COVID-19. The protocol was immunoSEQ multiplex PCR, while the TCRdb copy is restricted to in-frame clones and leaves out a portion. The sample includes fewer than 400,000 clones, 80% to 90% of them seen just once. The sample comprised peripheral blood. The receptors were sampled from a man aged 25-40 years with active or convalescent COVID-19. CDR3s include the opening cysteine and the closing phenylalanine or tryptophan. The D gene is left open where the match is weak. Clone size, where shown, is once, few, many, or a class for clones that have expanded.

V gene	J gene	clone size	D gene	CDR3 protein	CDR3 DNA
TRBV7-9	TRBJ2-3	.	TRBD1	CASSNRDRVADTQYF	TGTGCCAGCAGCAACCGGGACAGGGTTGCAGATACGCAGTATTTT
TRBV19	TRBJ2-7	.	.	CASSIGLGTYEQYF	TGTGCCAGTAGTATAGGACTAGGGACCTACGAGCAGTACTTC
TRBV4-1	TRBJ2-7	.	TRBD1	CASSQDPRGRTKYF	TGCGCCAGCAGCCAAGATCCCAGGGGGCGGACTAAGTACTTC
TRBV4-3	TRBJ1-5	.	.	CASSQDMNQPQHF	TGCGCCAGCAGCCAAGATATGAATCAGCCCCAGCATTTT
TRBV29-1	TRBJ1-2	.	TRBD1	CSVGERQGEGYTF	TGCAGCGTTGGAGAAAGACAGGGGGAGGGCTACACCTTC
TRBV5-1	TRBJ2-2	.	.	CASSIGTSTTGELFF	TGCGCCAGCAGCATCGGGACTTCGACCACCGGGGAGCTGTTTTTT
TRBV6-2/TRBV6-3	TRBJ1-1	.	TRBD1	CASSTGVTGTEAFF	TGTGCCAGCAGCACAGGGGTGACGGGCACTGAAGCTTTCTTT
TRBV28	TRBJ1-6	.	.	CASRDRDSPLHF	TGTGCCAGCCGGGATAGGGATTCACCCCTCCACTTT
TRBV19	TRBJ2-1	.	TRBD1	CASKLGTGRYNEQFF	TGTGCCAGTAAACTAGGGACAGGTCGATACAATGAGCAGTTCTTC
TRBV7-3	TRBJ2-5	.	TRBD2	CASSLTGRVETQYF	TGTGCCAGCAGCTTAACGGGGAGGGTTGAGACCCAGTACTTC
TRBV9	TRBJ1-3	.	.	CASSVVAGLSGNTIYF	TGTGCCAGCAGCGTAGTGGCAGGACTCTCTGGAAACACCATATATTTT
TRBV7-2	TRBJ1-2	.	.	CASSLGLGGYTF	TGTGCCAGCAGCTTGGGCCTCGGCGGCTACACCTTC
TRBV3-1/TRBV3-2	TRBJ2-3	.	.	CASSRFKRYTQYF	TGTGCCAGCAGCCGATTCAAGCGGTATACGCAGTATTTT
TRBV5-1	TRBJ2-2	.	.	CASSWGPVGTGELFF	TGCGCCAGCAGCTGGGGGCCAGTCGGTACCGGGGAGCTGTTTTTT
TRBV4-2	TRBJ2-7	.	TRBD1	CASSQVGGSVYEQYF	TGTGCCAGCAGCCAAGTAGGGGGCAGCGTATACGAGCAGTACTTC
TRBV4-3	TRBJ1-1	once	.	CASSQDLLGLRNTEAFF	TGCGCCAGCAGCCAAGATCTTTTGGGCCTTCGGAACACTGAAGCTTTCTTT
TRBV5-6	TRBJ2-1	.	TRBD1	CASSFEDRDGLGQFF	TGTGCCAGCAGCTTTGAGGACAGGGACGGACTGGGGCAGTTCTTC
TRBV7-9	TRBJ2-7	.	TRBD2	CASSLALAGHYEQYF	TGTGCCAGCAGCTTAGCTCTAGCGGGTCACTACGAGCAGTACTTC
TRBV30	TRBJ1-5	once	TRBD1	CAWTGGDQPQHF	TGTGCCTGGACAGGGGGCGATCAGCCCCAGCATTTT
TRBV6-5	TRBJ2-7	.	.	CASSYSMEGGYREQYF	TGTGCCAGCAGTTACTCGATGGAGGGAGGTTATCGGGAGCAGTACTTC
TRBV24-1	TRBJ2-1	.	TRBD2	CATSGGGRALVDEQFF	TGTGCCACCAGTGGTGGCGGGAGGGCCCTCGTTGATGAGCAGTTCTTC
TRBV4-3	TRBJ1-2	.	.	CASSQNGAGDGYTF	TGCGCCAGCAGCCAAAATGGGGCAGGAGATGGCTACACCTTC
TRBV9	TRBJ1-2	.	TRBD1	CASSVALRGPNGYTF	TGTGCCAGCAGCGTAGCCCTCAGGGGGCCGAATGGCTACACCTTC
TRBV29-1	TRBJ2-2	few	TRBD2	CSIAGGPSTGELFF	TGCAGCATAGCGGGAGGGCCCTCGACCGGGGAGCTGTTTTTT
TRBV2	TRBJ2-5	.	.	CASSDFDQTQETQYF	TGTGCCAGCAGTGATTTCGATCAGACACAAGAGACCCAGTACTTC
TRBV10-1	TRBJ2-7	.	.	CASTEEGRISYEQYF	TGCGCCAGCACTGAGGAGGGCAGGATCTCCTACGAGCAGTACTTC
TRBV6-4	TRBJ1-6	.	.	CASSDTGTNNSPLHF	TGTGCCAGCAGCGACACCGGGACAAATAATTCACCCCTCCACTTT
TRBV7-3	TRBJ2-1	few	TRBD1	CASSPDRDRNEQFF	TGTGCCAGCAGCCCTGACAGGGATCGCAATGAGCAGTTCTTC
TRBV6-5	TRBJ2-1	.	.	CASSYSSNEQFF	TGTGCCAGCAGTTACTCCAGCAATGAGCAGTTCTTC
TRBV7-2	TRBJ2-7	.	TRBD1	CASSPQGARGYEQYF	TGTGCCAGCAGCCCGCAGGGGGCGCGGGGATACGAGCAGTACTTC
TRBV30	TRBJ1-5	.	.	CAWSRRLDQPQHF	TGTGCCTGGAGTAGGCGGCTGGATCAGCCCCAGCATTTT
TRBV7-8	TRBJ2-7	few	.	CASSLVGGLPYEQYF	TGTGCCAGCAGCTTAGTTGGAGGGCTCCCCTACGAGCAGTACTTC
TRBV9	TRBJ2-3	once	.	CASSLRGGGGTDTQYF	TGTGCCAGCAGCCTCCGGGGAGGGGGGGGCACAGATACGCAGTATTTT
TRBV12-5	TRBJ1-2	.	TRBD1	CASAPDREGGGYTF	TGTGCTAGTGCCCCGGACAGGGAAGGTGGTGGCTACACCTTC
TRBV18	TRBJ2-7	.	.	CASSPQRLMSSYEQYF	TGTGCCAGCTCACCACAGCGACTTATGAGCTCCTACGAGCAGTACTTC
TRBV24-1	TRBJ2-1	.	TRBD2	CATSDPSGEAWDEQFF	TGTGCCACCAGTGACCCTAGCGGAGAAGCCTGGGATGAGCAGTTCTTC
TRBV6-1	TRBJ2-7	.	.	CASSESHYEQYF	TGTGCCAGCAGTGAATCCCACTACGAGCAGTACTTC
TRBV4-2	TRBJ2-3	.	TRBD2	CASSSGLAGDTQYF	TGTGCCAGCAGCTCCGGACTAGCAGGAGATACGCAGTATTTT
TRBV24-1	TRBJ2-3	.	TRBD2	CATSESGAGEDTQYF	TGTGCCACCAGTGAGAGTGGAGCGGGGGAGGATACGCAGTATTTT
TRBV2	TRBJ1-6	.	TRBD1	CASSRDSFNSPLHF	TGTGCCAGCAGCCGGGACAGCTTTAATTCACCCCTCCACTTT
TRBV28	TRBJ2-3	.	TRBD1	CASSSRHQGARDTQYF	TGTGCCAGCAGTTCCAGGCATCAGGGGGCAAGAGATACGCAGTATTTT
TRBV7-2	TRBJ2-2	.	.	CASSITGPGELFF	TGTGCCAGCAGCATTACAGGTCCCGGGGAGCTGTTTTTT